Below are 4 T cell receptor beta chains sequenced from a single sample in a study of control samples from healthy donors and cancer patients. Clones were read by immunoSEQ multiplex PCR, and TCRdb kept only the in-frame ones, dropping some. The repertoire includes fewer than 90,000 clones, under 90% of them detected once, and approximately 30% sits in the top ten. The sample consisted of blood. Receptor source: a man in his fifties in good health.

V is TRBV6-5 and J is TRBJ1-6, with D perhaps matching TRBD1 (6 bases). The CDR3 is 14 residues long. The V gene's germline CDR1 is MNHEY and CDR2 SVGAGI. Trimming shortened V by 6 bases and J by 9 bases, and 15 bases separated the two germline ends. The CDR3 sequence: CASSLQGQSSPLHF. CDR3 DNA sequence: TGTGCCAGCAGCCTACAGGGTCAGAGTTCACCCCTCCACTTT.

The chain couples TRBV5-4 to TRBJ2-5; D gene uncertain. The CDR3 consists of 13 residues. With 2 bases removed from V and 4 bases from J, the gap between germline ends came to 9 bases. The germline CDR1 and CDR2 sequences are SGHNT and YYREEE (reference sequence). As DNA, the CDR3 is TGTGCCAGCAGCTTTCCCGGCGTAGAGACCCAGTACTTC. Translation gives CASSFPGVETQYF.

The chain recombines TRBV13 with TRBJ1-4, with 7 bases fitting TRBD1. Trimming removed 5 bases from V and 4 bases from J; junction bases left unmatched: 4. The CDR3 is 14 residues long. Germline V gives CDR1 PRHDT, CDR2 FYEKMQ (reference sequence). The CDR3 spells CASSQDRDNEKLFF. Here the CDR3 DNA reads TGTGCCAGCAGCCAAGACAGGGATAATGAAAAACTGTTTTTT.

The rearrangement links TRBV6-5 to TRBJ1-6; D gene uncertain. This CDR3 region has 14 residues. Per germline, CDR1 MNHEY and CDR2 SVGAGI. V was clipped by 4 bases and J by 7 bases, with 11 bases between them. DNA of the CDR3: TGTGCCAGCAGTTTCAAGGGTGGCAATTCACCCCTCCACTTT. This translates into CASSFKGGNSPLHF.